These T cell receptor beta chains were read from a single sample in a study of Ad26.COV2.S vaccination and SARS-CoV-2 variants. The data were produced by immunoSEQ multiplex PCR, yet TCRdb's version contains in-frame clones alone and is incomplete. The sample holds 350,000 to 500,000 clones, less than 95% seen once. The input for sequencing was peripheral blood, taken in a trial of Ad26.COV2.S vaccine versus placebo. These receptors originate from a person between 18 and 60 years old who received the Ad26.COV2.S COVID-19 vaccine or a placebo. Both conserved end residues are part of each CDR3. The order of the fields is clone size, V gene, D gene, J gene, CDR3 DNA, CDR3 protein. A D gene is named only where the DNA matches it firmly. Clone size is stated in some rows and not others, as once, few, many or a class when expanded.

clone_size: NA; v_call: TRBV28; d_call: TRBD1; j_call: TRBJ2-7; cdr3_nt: TGTGCCAGCAGTTTGGGACAGAACTACGAGCAGTACTTC; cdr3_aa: CASSLGQNYEQYF
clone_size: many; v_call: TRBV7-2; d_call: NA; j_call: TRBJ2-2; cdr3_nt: TGTGCCAGCAGCTTCAGGCCGTCGGGGGTGGTGTTTTTT; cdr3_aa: CASSFRPSGVVFF
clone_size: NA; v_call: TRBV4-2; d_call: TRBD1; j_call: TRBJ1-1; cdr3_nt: TGTGCCAGCAGCCACACAGGGGGGTGGACTGAAGCTTTCTTT; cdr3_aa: CASSHTGGWTEAFF
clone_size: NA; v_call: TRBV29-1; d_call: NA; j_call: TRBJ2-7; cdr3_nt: TGCAGCGCCCAAGCGGCACCTTTTTACGAGCAGTACTTC; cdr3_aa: CSAQAAPFYEQYF
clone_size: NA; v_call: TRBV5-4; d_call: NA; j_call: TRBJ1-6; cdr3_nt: TGTGCCAGCAGCAAATTACAGAGCTCCTATAATTCACCCCTCCACTTT; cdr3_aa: CASSKLQSSYNSPLHF
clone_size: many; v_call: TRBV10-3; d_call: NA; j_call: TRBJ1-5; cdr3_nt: TGTGCCATCAGTGTCGGGGACTCATATAGCAATCAGCCCCAGCATTTT; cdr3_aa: CAISVGDSYSNQPQHF
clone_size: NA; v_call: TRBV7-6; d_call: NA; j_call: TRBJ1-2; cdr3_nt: TGTGCCAGCAGCCCATTCGGGAACTATGGCTACACCTTC; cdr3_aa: CASSPFGNYGYTF
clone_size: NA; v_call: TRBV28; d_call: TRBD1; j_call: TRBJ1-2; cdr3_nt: TGTGCCAGCAGTTACATTCCTCCCAGGGGGCCCCCCTATGGCTACACCTTC; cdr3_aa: CASSYIPPRGPPYGYTF
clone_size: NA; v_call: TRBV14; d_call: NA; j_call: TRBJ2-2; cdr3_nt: TGTGCCAGCAGCCAAGATCGGGCAGGGTCGCAAACCGGGGAGCTGTTTTTT; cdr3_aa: CASSQDRAGSQTGELFF
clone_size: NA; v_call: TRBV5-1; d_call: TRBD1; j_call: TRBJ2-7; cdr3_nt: TGCGCCAGCAGCACCGGGACAGGCACCTACGAGCAGTACTTC; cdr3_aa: CASSTGTGTYEQYF
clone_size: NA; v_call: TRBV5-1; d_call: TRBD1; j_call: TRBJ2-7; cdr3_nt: TGCGCCAGCAGCTTGTGGCTGGGGGACAGGGTCCCCTCAAACTCCTACGAGCAGTACTTC; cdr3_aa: CASSLWLGDRVPSNSYEQYF
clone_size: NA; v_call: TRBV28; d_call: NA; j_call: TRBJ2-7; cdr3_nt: TGTGCCAGCAGTTCCCGGGAACCAGGGGCCGAGCAGTACTTC; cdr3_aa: CASSSREPGAEQYF
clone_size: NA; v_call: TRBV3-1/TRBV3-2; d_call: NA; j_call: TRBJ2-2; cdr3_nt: TGTGCCAGCAGCCAAGGACAGCGAATTACCGGGGAGCTGTTTTTT; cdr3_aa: CASSQGQRITGELFF
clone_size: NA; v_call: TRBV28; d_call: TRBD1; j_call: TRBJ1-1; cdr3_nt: TGTGCCAGCAGTTTGGCGAGACAGGGGAACACTGAAGCTTTCTTT; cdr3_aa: CASSLARQGNTEAFF
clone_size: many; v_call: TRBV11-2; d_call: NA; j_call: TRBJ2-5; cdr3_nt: TGTGCCAGCAGCTTCTCCATGGGACTGCAAGAGACCCAGTACTTC; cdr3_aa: CASSFSMGLQETQYF
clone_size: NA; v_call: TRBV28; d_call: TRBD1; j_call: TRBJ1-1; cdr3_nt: TGTGCCAGCAGTCCCCCGGGACAGGGGATGGAAGCTTTCTTT; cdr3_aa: CASSPPGQGMEAFF
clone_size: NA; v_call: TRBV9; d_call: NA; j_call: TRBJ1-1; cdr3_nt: TGTGCCAGCAGCTCAGACAGCGGCACTGAAGCTTTCTTT; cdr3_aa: CASSSDSGTEAFF
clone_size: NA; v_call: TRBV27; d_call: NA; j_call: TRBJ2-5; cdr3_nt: TGTGCCAGCAGTTTAGAGAGGGGGGGAGAGACCCAGTACTTC; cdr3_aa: CASSLERGGETQYF
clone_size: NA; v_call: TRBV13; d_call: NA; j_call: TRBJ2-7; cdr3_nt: TGTGCCAGCAGCAAAGGGCCGGGCTCCTACGAGCAGTACTTC; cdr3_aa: CASSKGPGSYEQYF
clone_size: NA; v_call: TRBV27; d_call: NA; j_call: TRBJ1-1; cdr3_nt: TGTGCCAGCAGTTCCCGTCCCCCCCCTACAGGGAAGATGAACACTGAAGCTTTCTTT; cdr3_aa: CASSSRPPPTGKMNTEAFF
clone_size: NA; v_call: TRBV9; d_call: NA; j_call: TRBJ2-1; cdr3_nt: TGTGCCAGCAGCGTAGGAGGGGCCGAACAGCAGTTCTTC; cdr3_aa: CASSVGGAEQQFF
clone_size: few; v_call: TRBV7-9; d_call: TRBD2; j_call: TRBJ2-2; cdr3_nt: TGTGCCAGCAGCCCGGGACTAGCGTATACCGGGGAGCTGTTTTTT; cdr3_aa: CASSPGLAYTGELFF
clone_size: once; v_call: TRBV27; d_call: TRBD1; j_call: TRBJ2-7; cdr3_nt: TGTGCCAGCAGCCCCCGGGACAGGGGTAACGAGCAGTACTTC; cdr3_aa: CASSPRDRGNEQYF
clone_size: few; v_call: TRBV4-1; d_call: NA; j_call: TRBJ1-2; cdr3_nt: TGCGCCAGCAGCCAAGATCAGGGGCGCCGCCCTAACTATGGCTACACCTTC; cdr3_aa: CASSQDQGRRPNYGYTF
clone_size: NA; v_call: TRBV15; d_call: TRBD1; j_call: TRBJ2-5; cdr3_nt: TGTGCCACCAGCAGAGATTTAACAGGGGGCGGGGAGACCCAGTACTTC; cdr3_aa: CATSRDLTGGGETQYF
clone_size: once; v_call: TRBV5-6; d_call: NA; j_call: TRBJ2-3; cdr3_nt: TGTGCCAGCAGCCGTCAGGCCTCTAGCACAGATACGCAGTATTTT; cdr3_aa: CASSRQASSTDTQYF
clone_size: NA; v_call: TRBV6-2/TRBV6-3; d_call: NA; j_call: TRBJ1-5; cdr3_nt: TGTGCCAGCAGTTACGGAGCTCAGGGACTTAGCAATCAGCCCCAGCATTTT; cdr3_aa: CASSYGAQGLSNQPQHF
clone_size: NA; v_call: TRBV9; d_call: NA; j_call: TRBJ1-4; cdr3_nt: TGTGCCAGCAGCGTAGAAGCCAGGGAATCGACTAATGAAAAACTGTTTTTT; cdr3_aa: CASSVEARESTNEKLFF
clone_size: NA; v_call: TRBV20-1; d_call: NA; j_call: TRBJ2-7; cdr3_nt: TGCAGTGCTAGAGCCTCCTACGAGCAGTACTTC; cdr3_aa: CSARASYEQYF
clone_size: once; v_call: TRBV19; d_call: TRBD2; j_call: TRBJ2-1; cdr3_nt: TGTGCCAGTAGTATAGGGGGTAGCGGGAGGACGAATGAGCAGTTCTTC; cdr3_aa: CASSIGGSGRTNEQFF
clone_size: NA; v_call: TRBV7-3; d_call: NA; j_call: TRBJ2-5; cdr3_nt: TGTGCCAGCAGCCGGAGTAACGGGGAGACCCAGTACTTC; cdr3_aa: CASSRSNGETQYF
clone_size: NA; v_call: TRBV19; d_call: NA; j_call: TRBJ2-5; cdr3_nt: TGTGCCAGTAGTACAGGGTCGAGGGAGACCCAGTACTTC; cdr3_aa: CASSTGSRETQYF
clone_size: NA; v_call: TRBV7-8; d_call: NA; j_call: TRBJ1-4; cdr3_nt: TGTGCCAGCAGCTTAGGGGATCCGGGGCTAGGAGAAAAACTGTTTTTT; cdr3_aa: CASSLGDPGLGEKLFF
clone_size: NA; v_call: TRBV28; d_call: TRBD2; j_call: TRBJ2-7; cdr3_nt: TGTGCCAGCAGTTTGGGGGGGGACCAAGACTCCTACGAGCAGTACTTC; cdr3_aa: CASSLGGDQDSYEQYF
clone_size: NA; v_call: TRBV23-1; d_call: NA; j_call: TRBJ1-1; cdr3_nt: TGCGCCAGCAGTCAATCGAGGCCGAGAGTCACTGAAGCTTTCTTT; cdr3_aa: CASSQSRPRVTEAFF
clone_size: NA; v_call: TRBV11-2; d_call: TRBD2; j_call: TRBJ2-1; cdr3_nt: TGTGCCAGCAGGCTTCCTAGCGGGAGTGAGCAGTTCTTC; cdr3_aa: CASRLPSGSEQFF